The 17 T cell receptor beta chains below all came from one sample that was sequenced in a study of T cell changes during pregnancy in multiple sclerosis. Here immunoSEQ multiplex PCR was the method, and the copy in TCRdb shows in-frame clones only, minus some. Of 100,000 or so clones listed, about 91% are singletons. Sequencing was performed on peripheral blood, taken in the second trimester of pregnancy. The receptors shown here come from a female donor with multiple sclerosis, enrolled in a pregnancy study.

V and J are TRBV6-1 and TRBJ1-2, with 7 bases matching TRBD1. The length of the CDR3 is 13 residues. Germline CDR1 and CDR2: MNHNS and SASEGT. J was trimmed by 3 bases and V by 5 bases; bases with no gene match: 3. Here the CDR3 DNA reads TGTGCCAGCAGTTTTACAGGGGACTATGGCTACACCTTC. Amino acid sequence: CASSFTGDYGYTF.

The CDR3 region has the DNA TGTGCCAGCAGCTCGACTAGCTACGAGCAGTACTTC. This codes for CASSSTSYEQYF. The chain recombines TRBV7-2 with TRBJ2-7; D is possibly TRBD2 (6 bases). This CDR3 has 12 amino acids. V lost 4 bases and J lost 3, with 7 bases in between. Germline assignment: CDR1 SGHTA and CDR2 FQGNSA.

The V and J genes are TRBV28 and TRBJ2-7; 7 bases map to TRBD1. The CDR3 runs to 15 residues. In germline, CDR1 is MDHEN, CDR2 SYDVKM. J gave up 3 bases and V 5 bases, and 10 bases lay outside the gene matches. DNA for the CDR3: TGTGCCAGCAGTCCCGGGACAGAGCTCCTCTACGAGCAGTACTTC. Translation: CASSPGTELLYEQYF.

The CDR3 region is CASSGGGAETEAFF. The DNA of the CDR3 is TGTGCCAGCAGCGGGGGGGGCGCGGAGACTGAAGCTTTCTTT. The chain combines TRBV6-5 with TRBJ1-1; D perhaps matches TRBD1 (6 bases). The CDR3 is 14 amino acids. The V and J ends lost 6 bases and 5 bases respectively, with 16 bases between them. Germline CDR1 and CDR2: MNHEY and SVGAGI.

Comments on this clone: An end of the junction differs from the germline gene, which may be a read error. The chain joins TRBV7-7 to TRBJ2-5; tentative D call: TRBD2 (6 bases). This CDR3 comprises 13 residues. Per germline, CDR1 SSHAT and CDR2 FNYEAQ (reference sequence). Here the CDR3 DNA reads TGTGCTAGCAGCTTAGCGCGGGGAGAGACCCAGTACTTC. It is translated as CASSLARGETQYF.

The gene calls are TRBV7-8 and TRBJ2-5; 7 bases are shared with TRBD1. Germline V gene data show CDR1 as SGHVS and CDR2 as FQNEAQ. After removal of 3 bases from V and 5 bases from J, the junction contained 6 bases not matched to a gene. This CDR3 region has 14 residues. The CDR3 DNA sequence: TGTGCCAGCAGCTTCACCGACAGGGTGGAGACCCAGTACTTC. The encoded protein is CASSFTDRVETQYF.

The CDR3 here is CSGREARDTEAFF. In DNA form, the CDR3 reads TGCAGCGGCCGGGAGGCGAGGGACACTGAAGCTTTCTTT. V usage is TRBV29-1 and J usage is TRBJ1-1; D is uncertain. The CDR3 length is 13 residues. The V gene's germline CDR1 is SQVTM and CDR2 ANQGSEA. The V and J ends lost 7 bases and 3 bases respectively, with 15 bases between them.

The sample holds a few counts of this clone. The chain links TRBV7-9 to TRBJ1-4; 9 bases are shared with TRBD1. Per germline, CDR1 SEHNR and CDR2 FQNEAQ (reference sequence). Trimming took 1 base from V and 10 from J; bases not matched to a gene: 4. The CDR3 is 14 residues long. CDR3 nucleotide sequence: TGTGCCAGCAGCTTAGGGACAGGGGAGGGAAAACTGTTTTTT. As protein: CASSLGTGEGKLFF.

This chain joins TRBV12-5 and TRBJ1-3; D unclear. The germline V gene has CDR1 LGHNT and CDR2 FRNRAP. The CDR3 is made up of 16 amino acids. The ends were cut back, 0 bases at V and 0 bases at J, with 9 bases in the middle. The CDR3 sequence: CASGLVRGNSGNTIYF. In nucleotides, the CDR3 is TGTGCTAGTGGTTTGGTACGAGGGAACTCTGGAAACACCATATATTTT.

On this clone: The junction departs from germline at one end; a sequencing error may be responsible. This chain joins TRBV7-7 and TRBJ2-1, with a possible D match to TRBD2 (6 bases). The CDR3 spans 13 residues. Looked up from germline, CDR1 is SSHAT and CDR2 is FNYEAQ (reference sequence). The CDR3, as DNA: TGTGCTAGCAGCTTAGGACGGGAGAATGAGCAGTTCTTC. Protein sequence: CASSLGRENEQFF.

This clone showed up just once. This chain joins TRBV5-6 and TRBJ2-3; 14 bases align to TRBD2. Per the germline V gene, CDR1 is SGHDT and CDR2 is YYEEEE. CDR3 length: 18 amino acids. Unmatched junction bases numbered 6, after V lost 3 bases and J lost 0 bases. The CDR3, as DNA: TGTGCCAGCAGCTCCCTACGGACTAGCGGGAGGAGCACAGATACGCAGTATTTT. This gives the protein CASSSLRTSGRSTDTQYF. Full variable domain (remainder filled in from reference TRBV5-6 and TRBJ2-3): DAGVTQSPTHLIKTRGQQVTLRCSPKSGHDTVSWYQQALGQGPQFIFQYYEEEERQRGNFPDRFSGHQFPNYSSELNVNALLLGDSALYLCASSSLRTSGRSTDTQYFGPGTRLTVL.

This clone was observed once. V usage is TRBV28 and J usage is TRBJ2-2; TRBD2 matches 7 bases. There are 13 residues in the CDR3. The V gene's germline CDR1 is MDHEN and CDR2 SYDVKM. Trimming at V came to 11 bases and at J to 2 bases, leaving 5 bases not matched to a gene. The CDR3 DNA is TGTGCCTCCGGGACTACAAACACCGGGGAGCTGTTTTTT. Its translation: CASGTTNTGELFF.

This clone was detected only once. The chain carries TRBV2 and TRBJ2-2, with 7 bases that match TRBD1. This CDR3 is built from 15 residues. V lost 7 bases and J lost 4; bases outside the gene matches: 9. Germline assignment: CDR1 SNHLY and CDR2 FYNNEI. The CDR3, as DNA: TGTGCCAGCACCCACCTTGACAGGGCCACCGGGGAGCTGTTTTTT. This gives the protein CASTHLDRATGELFF.

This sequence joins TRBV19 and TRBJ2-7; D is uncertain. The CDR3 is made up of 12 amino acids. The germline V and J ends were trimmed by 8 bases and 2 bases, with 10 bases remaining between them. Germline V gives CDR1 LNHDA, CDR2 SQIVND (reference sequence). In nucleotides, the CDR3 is TGTGCCAGTGCTTCGGGTGCCTACGAGCAGTACTTC. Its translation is CASASGAYEQYF.

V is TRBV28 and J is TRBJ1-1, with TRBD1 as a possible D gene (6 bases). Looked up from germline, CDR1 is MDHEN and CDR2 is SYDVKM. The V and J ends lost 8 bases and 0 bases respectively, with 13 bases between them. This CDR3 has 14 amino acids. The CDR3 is CASLVGALNTEAFF. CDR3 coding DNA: TGTGCCAGCCTGGTGGGGGCTCTGAACACTGAAGCTTTCTTT.

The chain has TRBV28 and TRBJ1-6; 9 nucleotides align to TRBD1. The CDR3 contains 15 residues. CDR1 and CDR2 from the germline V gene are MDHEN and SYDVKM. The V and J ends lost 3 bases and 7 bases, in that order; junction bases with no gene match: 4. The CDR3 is CASSFSGTGNSPLHF. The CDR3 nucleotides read TGTGCCAGCAGTTTCTCCGGGACAGGGAATTCACCCCTCCACTTT.

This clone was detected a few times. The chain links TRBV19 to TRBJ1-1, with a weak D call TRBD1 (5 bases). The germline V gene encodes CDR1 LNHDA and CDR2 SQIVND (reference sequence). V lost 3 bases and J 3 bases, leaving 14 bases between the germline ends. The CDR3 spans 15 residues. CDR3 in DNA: TGTGCCAGTAGTATTTCAGCAGGGCTTTACACTGAAGCTTTCTTT. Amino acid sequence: CASSISAGLYTEAFF.